This T cell receptor beta chain was identified in a study of cytomegalovirus exposure and HLA in healthy donors (dated 2017 in TCRdb). Regarding the research as a whole: In an earlier analysis of approximately 500 of the donors, under 300 Gb of sequence data and some 120 million unique TCR beta sequences from 150 million to 200 million T cells were reported. Approximately 300 gigabases of sequencing data and 91 million or so unique TCR sequences made up an early release that covered several hundred HLA-typed donors. Among the approximately 420 genotyped donors, approximately 76% belonged to the genetic ancestry cluster associated with self-reported Caucasian donors. The study aimed to test whether cataloging public T cell receptors could reveal signatures of past pathogen exposure. Using immunosequencing, the study profiled T cell repertoires from some 670 subjects and related those repertoires to cytomegalovirus serostatus. Besides the first cohort of roughly 700 subjects, a separate validation cohort made up of around 120 different subjects was used. To predict cytomegalovirus infection status, the study combined high-throughput TCR immunosequencing, statistical association of individual TCRs with disease status, and machine learning. A later analysis re-analyzed previously published TCR beta repertoires from hundreds of donors and added high-resolution HLA genotyping to study TCR occurrence patterns. In the later analysis, no new phenotypic data were used to find candidate immune exposures; instead, reliance was placed on TCR beta sequences and their occurrence across donors. To decide whether each TCR beta V gene segment behaved as functional or pseudogenic, an earlier analysis of fewer than 750 of the donors relied on high-throughput TCR beta sequencing. Donor age, sex, ethnicity and CMV serostatus were compiled alongside the repertoire data. Genome-wide SNP genotypes for about 65% of the 666 donors were used in a later genetic analysis, which treated that subset as a discovery cohort. Every discovery cohort repertoire had been produced on one sequencing platform. Class I and class II HLA loci were covered by the typing at four-digit resolution. Typing coverage varied by locus: roughly 620-640 donors for A, B, C, DRB1 and DQB1; roughly 560 for DQA1; about 570 for DPA1; 450 to 480 for DPB1. Roughly five DR-DQ haplotypes were handled as single units for association and clustering because linkage in the cohort was strong. Among some 400 genotyped donors of the cohort, an average of around 250,000 unique TCR beta nucleotide sequences was sequenced per donor, of which about 18% were non-productive. Beyond this particular receptor, the publication reports: It was suggested by the authors that the approach could potentially be generalized to other disease states and immunological phenotypes. In a later genetic analysis, fewer N-insertions in productive TCRs were reported among donors in an Asian-associated ancestry cluster than the approximately 710-donor mean. In this cohort, only TCR beta chains were sequenced, and detectable features were limited by the absence of alpha or paired-chain data. A further reported finding was that TCR beta sequences accurately predicted the HLA-A and HLA-B alleles for most subjects in the first cohort. Some IMGT-functional V segments, including TRBV6-2 and TRBV6-3, could not be distinguished by the 87-base-pair reads and were therefore excluded. Correlated functional status among segregating V segments might be attributable to linkage disequilibrium, but an unknown experimental factor could not be ruled out. According to a later analysis, most CMV-associated TCR beta chains appeared to be HLA-restricted, and the HLA associations seemed to be driven largely by CMV exposure. Sequencing depth was assumed to be roughly uniform across donors in the presence/absence analyses, though that assumption may not hold. When HLA alleles, especially DR and DQ, strongly co-occurred, attributing TCR associations to individual alleles was difficult. In both the original and validation cohorts, the classifier was reported to diagnose cytomegalovirus status with high specificity and sensitivity. At a false discovery rate of 0.05, a later analysis linked 16,000 or so TCR beta sequences to specific HLA alleles. Immune exposure information for the cohort was limited to CMV serostatus. In a later genetic analysis, a missense DCLRE1C variant was associated with V-gene and J-gene trimming of TCR beta chains, and the association was replicated in an independent cohort. In a later analysis, HLA-associated TCR beta chains showed more clonal expansion and lower generation probabilities than non-associated chains that were equally common. In vitro tests confirmed that a few of the cytomegalovirus-associated TCR beta chains recognize cytomegalovirus antigens. Because counts were too low, 15 to 20 rarely observed V segments, including chromosome 9 orphons, were left out of the earlier analysis of over 550 of the donors. Most TCR sequences were seen in very few donors, while some public TCRs were found in many individuals. Because HLA typing was unavailable for some donors at each locus, only the typed subset was used in association tests. In the study, around 160 TCR beta chains were listed as associated with cytomegalovirus. A later analysis reported that several top co-occurrence clusters appeared linked to parvovirus B19, influenza, CMV and Epstein-Barr virus. An earlier analysis of approximately 590 of the donors showed that most TCR beta V segments appeared in productive rearrangements either about 87% or about 30% of the time, which broadly matched IMGT annotations. In a later analysis, TCR association rates were found to vary across HLA loci, with the most associated TCRs seen for DRB1 alleles and the fewest for HLA-C alleles. A cluster of highly shared sequence variants was judged likely to represent a technical artifact of the sequencing pipeline.

The cohort consisted of 650 to 700 healthy bone marrow donors. All cohort members were sampled while nominally healthy, although unrecorded immune exposures were likely present. The donor tested CMV seronegative, placing the donor among the 350 to 400 seronegative members of the cohort. A peripheral blood sample was provided by each donor, and peripheral blood mononuclear cells were used for TCR beta sequencing. Genomic DNA was extracted from the blood cell samples with the Qiagen DNeasy Blood Extraction Kit. The CDR3, from cysteine to phenylalanine, totals 15 residues. This entry keeps only the CDR3 DNA: 45 bases, framed from base 1. From the germline V gene, CDR1 is SGHAT and CDR2 is FQNNGV. The junction carries 16 bases between V and J, which are trimmed by 0 bases and 8 bases respectively. Comment on this clone: Its specific antigen is unknown. No qualities accompany the bases; no much larger clone lies one base away.

The library was produced with the immunoSEQ multiplex PCR assay. For the multiplex PCR, a mixture combining 60 forward primers for TCR Vbeta segments and 13 reverse primers for TCR Jbeta segments was used. The CDR3 region of rearranged TCR beta genes was amplified from genomic DNA with a multiplex PCR assay. On the Illumina HiSeq System, the amplified TCR beta libraries were sequenced as 87-base-pair reads. For the original study's pipeline: A later analysis tallied tens of millions of unique TCR beta chains across the 660 or so repertoires, and roughly 11 million of those chains were shared by two or more donors. A nearest-neighbor algorithm error-corrected the raw reads and collapsed the reads into unique sequences, merging closely related sequences to remove PCR and sequencing errors. CDR3 sequences were aligned to IMGT reference sequences to assign V, D and J gene segments. For a sequence to be retained, a match of at least six nucleotides to both a V gene segment and a J gene segment was required. A rearrangement was called productive if the CDR3 had no stop codons and remained in frame with V and J, and every other rearrangement was called non-productive. CDR3 was defined according to IMGT convention as the region running from the second conserved V-encoded cysteine to the conserved J-encoded phenylalanine. The earlier analysis of some 600 of the donors excluded sequences that lacked an unambiguous match to a single V gene segment. In an earlier analysis of around 600 of the donors, V segments were called functional above 56.7% productive rearrangements and were called segregating when the between-donor standard deviation exceeded 5%. A statistical classification framework was developed to diagnose cytomegalovirus status using the catalog of TCR beta chain sequences. In a later analysis, TCR nucleotide sequences were compared against IMGT/GENE-DB human TR gene sequences so that V and J genes could be assigned. Using the TCRdist pipeline, a later analysis assigned CDR3 sequences along with most-parsimonious VDJ recombination scenarios. In a later analysis, each TCR beta chain was defined by its CDR3 amino acid sequence together with its V-gene family, and reads without a unique V-gene family were excluded. A later analysis removed 592 highly shared, low-generation-probability nucleotide sequences to deal with suspected cross-contamination and a sequencing artifact. A later analysis calculated a clonal expansion index for each public chain from normalized within-repertoire ranks of inferred template counts. In a later analysis, generation probabilities were computed with a VDJ recombination model fitted to out-of-frame rearrangements, and the resulting probabilities were checked against IGoR. In a later analysis, TCR-TCR, TCR-HLA and TCR-CMV co-occurrence was scored with hypergeometric tests, and a repertoire-size bias correction was applied to TCR pairs. To estimate false discovery rates, a later analysis permuted the HLA or CMV assignments 20 times. In a later analysis, co-occurring TCRs were grouped with DBSCAN, and TCRdist sequence similarity was added when clustering was performed within HLA-allele-positive subsets. Co-occurrence clustering excluded repertoires with fewer than 30,000 or more than 120,000 public chains, plus five with anomalous nucleotide sharing. As stored in TCRdb, this immuneACCESS dataset retains in-frame rearrangements with V and J assigned. A fraction of the clones does not appear; measured against another copy, unresolved V genes explain less than half of the discrepancy, and the remainder lacks a known reason. D and trimming come from the DNA, and the V and J calls and clone size come from that table. This sample gives 150,000 or so clones in total; about 75% of them show up just once. The ten largest clones represent approximately 2.4% of the sample.

This receptor was identified in a female donor in good health and CMV-seronegative. The sequenced material came from PBMCs. The sequence joins TRBV11-2 to TRBJ1-2, with no D gene named confidently. Here is the DNA: TGTGCCAGCAGCTTAGACCTTTTAACACCGCAGGGCTACACCTTC. This is translated as CASSLDLLTPQGYTF. With the rest looked up from the reference TRBV11-2 and TRBJ1-2 genes rather than sequenced, the full variable domain is EAGVAQSPRYKIIEKRQSVAFWCNPISGHATLYWYQQILGQGPKLLIQFQNNGVVDDSQLPKDRFSAERLKGVDSTLKIQPAKLEDSAVYLCASSLDLLTPQGYTFGSGTRLTVV.